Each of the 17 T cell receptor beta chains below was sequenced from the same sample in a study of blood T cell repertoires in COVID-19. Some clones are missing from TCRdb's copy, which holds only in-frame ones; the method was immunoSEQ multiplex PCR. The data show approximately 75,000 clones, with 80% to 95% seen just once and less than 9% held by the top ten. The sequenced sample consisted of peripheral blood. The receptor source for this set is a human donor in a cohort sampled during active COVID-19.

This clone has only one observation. The CDR3 DNA is TGCGCCAGCAGCCAAGATATGGAGGGGAACTATAATTCACCCCTCCACTTT. Its translation is CASSQDMEGNYNSPLHF. This rearrangement joins TRBV4-1 to TRBJ1-6; D is possibly TRBD1 (5 bases). Germline CDR1 MGHRA, CDR2 YSYEKL. CDR3 length: 17 residues. Trimming took 0 bases from V and 3 from J, leaving 12 bases between them.

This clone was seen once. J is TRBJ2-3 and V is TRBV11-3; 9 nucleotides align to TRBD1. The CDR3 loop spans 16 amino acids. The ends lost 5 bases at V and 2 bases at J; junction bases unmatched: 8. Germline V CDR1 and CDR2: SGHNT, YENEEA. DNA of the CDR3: TGTGCCAGCAGCCCCTGGACAGGGGAGGACACAGATACGCAGTATTTT. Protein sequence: CASSPWTGEDTDTQYF.

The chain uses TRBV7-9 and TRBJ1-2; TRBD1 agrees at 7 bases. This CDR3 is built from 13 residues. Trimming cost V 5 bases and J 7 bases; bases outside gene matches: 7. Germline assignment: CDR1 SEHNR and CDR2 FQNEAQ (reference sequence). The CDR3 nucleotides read TGTGCCAGCAGCCAAGACAGGGAGTTTGGCTACACCTTC. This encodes CASSQDREFGYTF.

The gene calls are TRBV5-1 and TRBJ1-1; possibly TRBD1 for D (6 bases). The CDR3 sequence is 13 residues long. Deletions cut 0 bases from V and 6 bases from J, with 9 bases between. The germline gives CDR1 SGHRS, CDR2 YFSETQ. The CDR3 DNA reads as TGCGCCAGCAGCTTGGCAGGGGCGGCTGAAGCTTTCTTT. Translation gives CASSLAGAAEAFF.

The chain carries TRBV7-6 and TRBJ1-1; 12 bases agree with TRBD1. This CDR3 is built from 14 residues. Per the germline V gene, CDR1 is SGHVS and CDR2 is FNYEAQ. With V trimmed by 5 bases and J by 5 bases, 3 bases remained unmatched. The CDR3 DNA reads TGTGCCAGCAGCCCGGGACAGGGGGCAACTGAAGCTTTCTTT. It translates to CASSPGQGATEAFF.

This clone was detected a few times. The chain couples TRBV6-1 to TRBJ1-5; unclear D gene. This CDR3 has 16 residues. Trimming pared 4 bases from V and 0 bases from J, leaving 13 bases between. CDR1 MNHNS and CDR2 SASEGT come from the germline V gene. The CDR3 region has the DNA TGTGCCAGCAGTGTCCCGGTGGGAGCTAGCAATCAGCCCCAGCATTTT. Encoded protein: CASSVPVGASNQPQHF.

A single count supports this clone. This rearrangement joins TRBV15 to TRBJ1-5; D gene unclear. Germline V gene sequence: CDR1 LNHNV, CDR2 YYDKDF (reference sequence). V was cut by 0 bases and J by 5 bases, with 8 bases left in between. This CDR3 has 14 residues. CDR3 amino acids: CATSRERADQPQHF. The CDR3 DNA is TGTGCCACCAGCAGAGAGAGGGCAGATCAGCCCCAGCATTTT.

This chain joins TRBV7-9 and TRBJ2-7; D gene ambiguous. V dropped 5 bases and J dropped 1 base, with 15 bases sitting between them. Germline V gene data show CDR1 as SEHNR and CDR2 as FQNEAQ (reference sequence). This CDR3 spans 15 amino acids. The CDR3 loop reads CASSPRKTGSYEQYF. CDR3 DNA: TGTGCCAGCAGCCCCCGGAAGACTGGGTCCTACGAGCAGTACTTC.

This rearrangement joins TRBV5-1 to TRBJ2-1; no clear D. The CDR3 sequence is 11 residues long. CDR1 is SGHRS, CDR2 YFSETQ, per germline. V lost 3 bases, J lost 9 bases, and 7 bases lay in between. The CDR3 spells CASSSRGEQFF. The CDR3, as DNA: TGCGCCAGCAGCTCGAGAGGTGAGCAGTTCTTC. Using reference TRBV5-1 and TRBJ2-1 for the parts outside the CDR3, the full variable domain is KAGVTQTPRYLIKTRGQQVTLSCSPISGHRSVSWYQQTPGQGLQFLFEYFSETQRNKGNFPGRFSGRQFSNSRSEMNVSTLELGDSALYLCASSSRGEQFFGPGTRLTVL.

The CDR3 is CASSSLAGAPDTQYF. CDR3 coding DNA: TGTGCCAGCAGTAGCCTAGCGGGGGCCCCAGATACGCAGTATTTT. The chain combines TRBV6-5 with TRBJ2-3; 10 bases are a match to TRBD2. CDR1 is MNHEY and CDR2 is SVGAGI in the germline V gene. V lost 5 bases and J lost 4; bases outside the gene matches: 6. This CDR3 is 15 amino acids long.

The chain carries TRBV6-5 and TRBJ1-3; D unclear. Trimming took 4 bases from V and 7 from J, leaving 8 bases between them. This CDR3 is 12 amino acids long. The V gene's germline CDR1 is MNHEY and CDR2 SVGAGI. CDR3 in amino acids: CASSSRRNTIYF. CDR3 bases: TGTGCCAGCAGTTCCCGTCGGAACACCATATATTTT.

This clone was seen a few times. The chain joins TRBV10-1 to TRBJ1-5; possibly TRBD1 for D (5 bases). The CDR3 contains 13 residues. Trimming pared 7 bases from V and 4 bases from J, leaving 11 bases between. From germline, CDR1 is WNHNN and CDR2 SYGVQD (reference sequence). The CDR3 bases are TGCGCCAGCATTTCCAGGGCTAATCAGCCCCAGCATTTT. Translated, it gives CASISRANQPQHF.

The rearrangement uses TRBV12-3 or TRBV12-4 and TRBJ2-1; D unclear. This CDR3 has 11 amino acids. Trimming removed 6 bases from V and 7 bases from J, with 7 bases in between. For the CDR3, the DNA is TGTGCCAGCAGCCTCCGTAATGAGCAGTTCTTC. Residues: CASSLRNEQFF.

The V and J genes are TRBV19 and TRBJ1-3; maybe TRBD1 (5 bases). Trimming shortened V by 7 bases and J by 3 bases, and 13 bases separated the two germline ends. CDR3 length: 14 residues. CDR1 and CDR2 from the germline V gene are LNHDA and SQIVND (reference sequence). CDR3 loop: CASTQGGVGNTIYF. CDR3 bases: TGTGCCAGTACCCAGGGCGGCGTTGGAAACACCATATATTTT.

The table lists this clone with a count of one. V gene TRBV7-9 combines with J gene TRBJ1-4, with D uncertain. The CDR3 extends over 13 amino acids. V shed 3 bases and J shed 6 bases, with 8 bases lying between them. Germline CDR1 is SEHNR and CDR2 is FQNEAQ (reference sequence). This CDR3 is CASSFLRDEKLFF. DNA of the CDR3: TGTGCCAGCAGCTTTTTGAGGGATGAAAAACTGTTTTTT.

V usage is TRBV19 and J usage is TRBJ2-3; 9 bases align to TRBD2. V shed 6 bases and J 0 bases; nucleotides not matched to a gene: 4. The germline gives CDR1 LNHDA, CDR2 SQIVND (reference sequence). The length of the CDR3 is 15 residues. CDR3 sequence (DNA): TGTGCCAGTAGATGGAGCGGGGGGAGCACAGATACGCAGTATTTT. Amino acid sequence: CASRWSGGSTDTQYF.

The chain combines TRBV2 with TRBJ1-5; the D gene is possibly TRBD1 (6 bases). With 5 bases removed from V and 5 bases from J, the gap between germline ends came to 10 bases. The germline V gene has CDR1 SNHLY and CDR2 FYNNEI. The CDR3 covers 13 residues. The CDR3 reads CASSMTGDQPQHF. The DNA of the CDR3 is TGTGCCAGCAGTATGACAGGTGATCAGCCCCAGCATTTT.